This record covers a single T cell receptor beta chain. In the source study's methods: The authors estimated nucleated cell counts from reference gene primer amplification. Assay: immunoSEQ multiplex PCR; the TCRdb copy retains only in-frame clones and omits some. V and J calls and clone size follow that table, whereas D and trimming were derived from the DNA. The data show approximately 230,000 clones, with 85% to 90% seen just once and under 15% held by the top ten. The data stem from a study of blood T cell repertoires in COVID-19. Germline-derived CDR1 and CDR2 are MDHEN and SYDVKM. CDR3 size: 15 residues. J was trimmed by 5 bases and V by 6 bases; bases with no gene match: 8.

This TCR was recovered from a woman between 45 and 60 years old with acute COVID-19. Material: PBMCs or T cells enriched from blood (not recorded which). The chain recombines TRBV28 with TRBJ2-1; 9 nucleotides match TRBD1. As DNA, the CDR3 is TGTGCCAGCAGCCTAAACAGGGGGCGAAACAATGAGCAGTTCTTC. Amino acids: CASSLNRGRNNEQFF.